The entry that follows covers one T cell receptor (beta chain) sequence. No antigen is known for it. The CDR3 sequence is 15 residues long. CDR1 LNHDA and CDR2 SQIVND come from the germline V gene (reference sequence). Between the trimmed V and J ends, which lost 3 bases and 2 bases, there was a span of 12 bases. HIV-negative, healthy adults without recent acute infections or vaccinations were the donors. This entry comes from a study of shared clonotypes between healthy human individuals. Study context: Three men and a couple of women, aged 18 to 49, were donors.

Broader study findings: Memory subsets generally showed smaller estimated richness than naive subsets did.

For every subset, genomic DNA was evenly distributed across several immunoSEQ plates. Sequenced by immunoSEQ multiplex PCR; TCRdb stores in-frame clones only, minus some. The table records about 2.4 million clones, approximately 92% of them present only once. The TCR sequence derives from a man between 18 and 35 years old in good health. The sample consisted of naive CD4+ T cells sorted from blood. The sample's subset: CD45RA+ positively selected. The gene calls are TRBV19 and TRBJ2-3, with D hard to call. The CDR3 DNA sequence: TGTGCCAGTAGTATTTTAACCGGGCTCACAGATACGCAGTATTTT. Residues: CASSILTGLTDTQYF.